This entry lists 24 T cell receptor beta chains sequenced from one sample in a study of T cell repertoires in cytomegalovirus infection. TCRdb analysed the reads with MiXCR anew, one entry per CDR3 protein. In the table there are roughly 230,000 distinct CDR3 sequences, around 6.2% of which are singletons. Sample: PBMCs. The receptors come from a human donor in good health (CMV status not recorded). Some clones in this sample may be carry-over from other donors' samples.

A single count supports this clonotype. A much larger clone lies a single base off, so this may be a read error. V and J are TRBV7-9 and TRBJ1-2, with D possibly being TRBD1 (5 bases). The CDR3 has 13 residues. Germline V CDR1 and CDR2: SEHNR, FQNEAQ (reference sequence). CDR3 coding DNA: TGTACCAGCACTACCCGGCAGGGTCGAGGCTACACCTTC. Protein sequence: CTSTTRQGRGYTF.

The rearrangement uses TRBV28 and TRBJ2-3; 8 bases agree with TRBD2. Germline V CDR1 and CDR2: MDHEN, SYDVKM. V was pared by 4 bases and J by 6 bases, with 15 bases of the junction left unmatched. This CDR3 region has 17 residues. In nucleotides, the CDR3 is TGTGCCAGCAGTTCCCAGCGGGGGTTGATCATAGTGGATACGCAGTATTTT. This encodes CASSSQRGLIIVDTQYF. Filled out from reference TRBV28 and TRBJ2-3, the complete variable domain reads DVKVTQSSRYLVKRTGEKVFLECVQDMDHENMFWYRQDPGLGLRLIYFSYDVKMKEKGDIPEGYSVSREKKERFSLILESASTNQTSMYLCASSSQRGLIIVDTQYFGPGTRLTVL.

This clonotype was recorded many times. This chain connects TRBV20-1 to TRBJ2-7; 8 positions match TRBD1. Trimming at V came to 4 bases and at J to 1 base, leaving 9 bases not matched to a gene. This CDR3 region has 15 residues. Germline assignment: CDR1 DFQATT and CDR2 SNEGSKA (reference sequence). CDR3 DNA: TGCAGTGCTACCCGCCGGGGACAGGTGTCCTACGAGCAGTACTTC. Protein: CSATRRGQVSYEQYF.

This clonotype was seen at least ten times. V and J are TRBV7-6 and TRBJ2-1; 11 nucleotides line up with TRBD2. The CDR3 runs to 18 residues. Germline V gene data show CDR1 as SGHVS and CDR2 as FNYEAQ. J was trimmed by 5 bases and V by 0 bases; bases with no gene match: 9. CDR3 bases: TGTGCCAGCAGCTTAGCGCCCCCATCTAGCGGGGGGAACAATGAGCAGTTCTTC. It translates to CASSLAPPSSGGNNEQFF.

This clonotype was seen repeatedly, ten times or more. The V gene is TRBV25-1, the J gene TRBJ2-7; D gene unclear. CDR1 and CDR2 from the germline V gene are MGHDK and SYGVNS. This CDR3 contains 14 residues. Trimming took off 0 bases at V and 1 base at J, with 7 bases between the two ends. DNA for the CDR3: TGTGCCAGCAGTGAATATGAAGATTCCTACGAGCAGTACTTC. This codes for CASSEYEDSYEQYF.

About this clonotype: This may be a read error, as it is one base from a much larger clone. CDR3 loop: CASSLEAGSNNQPQHF. CDR3 bases: TGTGCCAGCAGCTTAGAGGCAGGATCGAACAATCAGCCCCAGCATTTT. The chain couples TRBV7-2 to TRBJ1-5; no reliable D call. The ends were cut back, 1 base at V and 3 bases at J, with 13 bases in the middle. CDR1 and CDR2 from the germline V gene are SGHTA and FQGNSA. The length of the CDR3 is 16 residues.

The table lists this clonotype with many counts. This chain uses TRBV7-8 with TRBJ2-5, with 7 bases aligning to TRBD1. Trimming took 8 bases from V and 5 from J; bases not matched to a gene: 20. The CDR3 spans 17 residues. Germline lookup yields CDR1 SGHVS and CDR2 FQNEAQ. The CDR3 protein is CASGHHLGQASRETQYF. The CDR3 coding sequence is TGTGCCAGCGGACACCACTTAGGACAGGCCTCAAGGGAGACCCAGTACTTC.

V gene TRBV29-1 combines with J gene TRBJ2-3; the match to TRBD1 covers 9 bases. Germline V gene data show CDR1 as SQVTM and CDR2 as ANQGSEA. The CDR3 sequence is 13 residues long. V was pared by 5 bases and J by 4 bases, with 4 bases of the junction left unmatched. The CDR3 spells CSVRQGVPDTQYF. The CDR3 DNA follows: TGCAGCGTTCGACAGGGGGTACCAGATACGCAGTATTTT.

This clonotype was seen a few times. Here the CDR3 DNA reads TGTGCCTGGAATGATCAACGGGGGAACACTGAAGCTTTCTTT. It is translated as CAWNDQRGNTEAFF. The J gene is TRBJ1-1, the V gene TRBV30, with no clear D. This CDR3 has 14 amino acids. Trimming stripped 4 bases from V and 1 base from J, with 13 bases between. CDR1 GTSNPN and CDR2 SVGIG come from the germline V gene (reference sequence).

This chain links TRBV4-2 with TRBJ2-3; D call uncertain. CDR1 and CDR2 (germline): LGHNA, YNFKEQ. V was clipped by 3 bases and J by 2 bases, with 9 bases between them. The CDR3 runs to 14 residues. The CDR3 protein is CASSHGTDTDTQYF. The CDR3 nucleotides are TGTGCCAGCAGCCATGGAACCGACACAGATACGCAGTATTTT.

The chain joins TRBV19 to TRBJ1-5; the match to TRBD1 covers 9 bases. V lost 8 bases to trimming and J lost 1 base; unmatched junction nucleotides: 6. In germline, CDR1 is LNHDA, CDR2 SQIVND (reference sequence). This CDR3 comprises 15 residues. The DNA of the CDR3 is TGTGCCAGTGTCCCCGGGACAGGGAGCAATCAGCCCCAGCATTTT. Translated: CASVPGTGSNQPQHF.

The rearrangement joins TRBV5-1 to TRBJ1-1; 7 nucleotides match TRBD1. Per germline, CDR1 SGHRS and CDR2 YFSETQ. The V segment lost 1 base and the J segment 5 bases; nucleotides outside the gene matches: 8. The length of the CDR3 is 15 residues. CDR3: CASSLSRGKGTEAFF. For the CDR3, the DNA is TGCGCCAGCAGCTTGTCCAGGGGGAAGGGAACTGAAGCTTTCTTT.

The table lists this clonotype with many counts. This chain uses TRBV28 with TRBJ2-1, with D possibly TRBD1 on 6 matching bases. The CDR3 is made up of 16 amino acids. The ends were cut back, 7 bases at V and 1 base at J, with 17 bases in the middle. Looked up from germline, CDR1 is MDHEN and CDR2 is SYDVKM. Written as DNA, the CDR3 is TGTGCCAGCACCGAAACAGGGTCTTGGTCCTACAATGAGCAGTTCTTC. Protein sequence: CASTETGSWSYNEQFF.

Note on this clonotype: Possible read error: a much larger clone is one base away. The chain couples TRBV5-4 to TRBJ2-7; tentative D call: TRBD2 (5 bases). Looked up from germline, CDR1 is SGHNT and CDR2 is YYREEE (reference sequence). This CDR3 spans 14 amino acids. The CDR3 nucleotides are TGTGCCGGCAGCTCCCGGACTGAATCCTACGAGCAGTACTTC. This translates into CAGSSRTESYEQYF. The full variable domain, its missing parts supplied by reference TRBV5-4 and TRBJ2-7, is ETGVTQSPTHLIKTRGQQVTLRCSSQSGHNTVSWYQQALGQGPQFIFQYYREEENGRGNFPPRFSGLQFPNYSSELNVNALELDDSALYLCAGSSRTESYEQYFGPGTRLTVT.

The V and J genes are TRBV12-3 or TRBV12-4 and TRBJ1-3; D remains unclear. This CDR3 has 10 amino acids. V was pared by 5 bases and J by 7 bases, with 3 bases between. The CDR3: CASSRNTIYF. The CDR3 nucleotides are TGTGCCAGCAGTCGGAACACCATATATTTT.

There are many counts of this clonotype. The chain couples TRBV6-2 or TRBV6-3 to TRBJ2-3, with D maybe TRBD2 (6 bases). Trimming cost V 3 bases and J 1 base, with 14 bases left between them. The CDR3 has 16 amino acids. Germline V gives CDR1 MNHEY, CDR2 SVGEGT. The CDR3 bases are TGTGCCAGCAGTTATCGAGCCGGCGGGGGCACAGATACGCAGTATTTT. It yields the protein CASSYRAGGGTDTQYF.

This clonotype showed up many times. The chain joins TRBV7-2 to TRBJ1-5; tentative D call: TRBD1 (6 bases). Germline V CDR1 and CDR2: SGHTA, FQGNSA. This CDR3 has 14 amino acids. V lost 4 bases, J lost 7 bases, and 14 bases lay in between. This chain's CDR3 is CASSSQGFGQPQHF. DNA for the CDR3: TGTGCCAGCAGCTCACAGGGATTCGGGCAGCCCCAGCATTTT.

This clonotype was counted at least ten times. The J gene is TRBJ1-1, the V gene TRBV18; D is possibly TRBD1 (6 bases). Trimming cost V 7 bases and J 6 bases, with 15 bases left between them. CDR3 length: 13 residues. Per the germline V gene, CDR1 is KGHSH and CDR2 is LQKENI. The CDR3 reads CASFAGDRAEAFF. The CDR3 nucleotides are TGTGCCAGCTTCGCAGGGGATAGAGCTGAAGCTTTCTTT. The full variable domain, its missing parts supplied by reference TRBV18 and TRBJ1-1, is NAGVMQNPRHLVRRRGQEARLRCSPMKGHSHVYWYRQLPEEGLKFMVYLQKENIIDESGMPKERFSAEFPKEGPSILRIQQVVRGDSAAYFCASFAGDRAEAFFGQGTRLTVV.

This clonotype was seen a handful of times. This rearrangement joins TRBV20-1 to TRBJ2-7; the D gene is possibly TRBD1 (6 bases). CDR1 and CDR2 (germline): DFQATT, SNEGSKA (reference sequence). The CDR3 covers 13 residues. V shed 5 bases and J shed 4 bases, with 15 bases lying between them. CDR3 sequence: CSAGTGNQYEQYF. The CDR3 region has the DNA TGCAGTGCTGGTACAGGGAATCAGTACGAGCAGTACTTC.

This clonotype was counted a single time. Being one base from a much bigger clone, this may be a read error. J is TRBJ1-2 and V is TRBV7-9, with D hard to call. This CDR3 spans 11 amino acids. The V end was cut by 11 bases, the J end by 3 bases, with 10 bases between. Germline values: CDR1 SEHNR, CDR2 FQNEAQ (reference sequence). The CDR3 loop is CARGSYYGYTF. DNA for the CDR3: TGTGCCCGCGGATCATACTATGGCTACACCTTC. The variable domain in full, with the rest retrieved from reference TRBV7-9 and TRBJ1-2, is DTGVSQNPRHKITKRGQNVTFRCDPISEHNRLYWYRQTLGQGPEFLTYFQNEAQLEKSRLLSDRFSAERPKGSFSTLEIQRTEQGDSAMYLCARGSYYGYTFGSGTRLTVV.

This clonotype occurred many times. The chain has TRBV6-2 or TRBV6-3 and TRBJ2-2; TRBD1 agrees at 8 bases. Germline V CDR1 and CDR2: MNHEY, SVGEGT. The CDR3 contains 16 residues. V shed 6 bases and J 4 bases; nucleotides not matched to a gene: 10. The CDR3 protein is CASSHPGQGRTGELFF. The CDR3 DNA sequence: TGTGCCAGCAGCCACCCCGGACAGGGTCGCACCGGGGAGCTGTTTTTT.

At least ten counts were recorded for this clonotype. The V gene is TRBV7-8, the J gene TRBJ1-1; D perhaps matches TRBD1 (6 bases). Germline-derived CDR1 and CDR2 are SGHVS and FQNEAQ. V gave up 5 bases and J gave up 4 bases, with 11 bases separating them. There are 13 residues in the CDR3. The CDR3 protein is CASSLGGLTEAFF. CDR3 coding DNA: TGTGCCAGCAGCCTAGGGGGGCTCACTGAAGCTTTCTTT.

V is TRBV10-3 and J is TRBJ2-3; D unresolved. The CDR3 runs to 12 residues. CDR1 ENHRY and CDR2 SYGVKD come from the germline V gene. Trimming removed 6 bases from V and 0 bases from J, with 4 bases in between. CDR3 loop: CAIRTSTDTQYF. CDR3 nucleotide sequence: TGTGCCATCAGGACTAGCACAGATACGCAGTATTTT.

This clonotype was counted many times. The chain has TRBV19 and TRBJ2-1, with no clear D. V was shortened by 2 bases and J by 7 bases, with 12 bases between the two germline ends. CDR3 length: 14 residues. CDR1 LNHDA and CDR2 SQIVND come from the germline V gene (reference sequence). CDR3 in DNA: TGTGCCAGTAGTATAACTGGGTCGGAGAATGAGCAGTTCTTC. It translates to CASSITGSENEQFF.